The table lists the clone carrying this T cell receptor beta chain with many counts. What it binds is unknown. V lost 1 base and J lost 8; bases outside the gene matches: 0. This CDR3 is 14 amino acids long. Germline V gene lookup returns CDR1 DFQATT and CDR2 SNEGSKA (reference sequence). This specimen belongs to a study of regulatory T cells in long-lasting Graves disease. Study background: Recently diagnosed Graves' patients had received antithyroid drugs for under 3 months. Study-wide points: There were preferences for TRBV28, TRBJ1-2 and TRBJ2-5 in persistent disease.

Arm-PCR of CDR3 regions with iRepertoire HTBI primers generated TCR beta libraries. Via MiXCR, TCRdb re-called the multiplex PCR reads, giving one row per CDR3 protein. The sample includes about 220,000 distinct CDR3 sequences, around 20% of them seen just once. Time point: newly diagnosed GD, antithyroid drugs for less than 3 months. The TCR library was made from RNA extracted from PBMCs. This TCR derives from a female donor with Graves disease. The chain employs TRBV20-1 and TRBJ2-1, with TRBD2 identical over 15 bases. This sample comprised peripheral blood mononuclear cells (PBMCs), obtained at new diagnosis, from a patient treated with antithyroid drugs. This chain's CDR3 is CSARGTSGRDEQFF. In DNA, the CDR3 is TGCAGTGCTAGAGGGACTAGCGGGAGGGATGAGCAGTTCTTC.